Listed below are T cell receptor beta chains from one sample, sequenced in a study of shared clonotypes between healthy human individuals. Assay used: immunoSEQ multiplex PCR; TCRdb lists only in-frame clones, some missing. The table lists roughly 2,000,000 clones, just under 95% of them singletons, with around 1.2% in the top ten. The specimen was naive CD8+ T cells sorted from blood. The source of these receptors is a man in his late teens or twenties in good health. Each CDR3 is given with its conserved first and last residue. The order of the fields is CDR3 DNA, CDR3 protein, D gene, J gene, V gene, clone size. D genes are given only for firm matches. Where a row states a size, it is once, few, many or the class of an expanded clone; other rows omit it.

DNA: TGTGCCAGCAGCTTGGTGGGGGGAGGAAAAGGCGAGCAGTACTTC; CDR3: CASSLVGGGKGEQYF; D: -; J: TRBJ2-7; V: TRBV11-2; size: -
DNA: TGTGCCAGCAGTTTGGGGGGGGGTGGAAACACCATATATTTT; CDR3: CASSLGGGGNTIYF; D: -; J: TRBJ1-3; V: TRBV28; size: -
DNA: TGTGCCAGCAGTTACGGGTATAGCACCGGGGAGCTGTTTTTT; CDR3: CASSYGYSTGELFF; D: -; J: TRBJ2-2; V: TRBV6-5; size: -
DNA: TGTGCCAGCAGACCCACAGGGGTGGGCAATCAGCCCCAGCATTTT; CDR3: CASRPTGVGNQPQHF; D: TRBD1; J: TRBJ1-5; V: TRBV6-5; size: -
DNA: TGTGCTAGTGGTCCGGGGGGGTCTGCCTACGAGCAGTACTTC; CDR3: CASGPGGSAYEQYF; D: TRBD2; J: TRBJ2-7; V: TRBV12-5; size: -
DNA: TGTGCCAGCAGCCTCCGGGGTGTGGTCAGTGGAAACACCATATATTTT; CDR3: CASSLRGVVSGNTIYF; D: -; J: TRBJ1-3; V: TRBV28; size: once
DNA: TGCGCCAGCAGCCAAGGACAGGGGGCCTACACTGAAGCTTTCTTT; CDR3: CASSQGQGAYTEAFF; D: TRBD1; J: TRBJ1-1; V: TRBV4-1; size: -
DNA: TGTGCCAGCAGCATGAGACTAGCGGGTATCGAAGAGCAGTACTTC; CDR3: CASSMRLAGIEEQYF; D: TRBD2; J: TRBJ2-7; V: TRBV7-8; size: -
DNA: TGTGCCAGCAGTGAAGTACAGGGGGCCTTTGATGAAAAACTGTTTTTT; CDR3: CASSEVQGAFDEKLFF; D: TRBD1; J: TRBJ1-4; V: TRBV6-1; size: -
DNA: TGTGCCACCAGCAGCTCAGGGGGAGCCTACGAGCAGTACTTC; CDR3: CATSSSGGAYEQYF; D: TRBD1; J: TRBJ2-7; V: TRBV15; size: once
DNA: TGTGCCAGCAGCTTAGTAGGTGAGGACGAGCAGTACTTC; CDR3: CASSLVGEDEQYF; D: -; J: TRBJ2-7; V: TRBV13; size: -
DNA: TGTGCCTGGAGTGTAGGGCAGGGGGTTTACCAAGAGACCCAGTACTTC; CDR3: CAWSVGQGVYQETQYF; D: TRBD1; J: TRBJ2-5; V: TRBV30; size: -
DNA: TGTGCCAGCAGCCTGGCTAGGGGCTACGAGCAGTACTTC; CDR3: CASSLARGYEQYF; D: -; J: TRBJ2-7; V: TRBV5-4; size: -
DNA: TGTGCCAGCAGCTTCGAGGACAGGAATGGCTACACCTTC; CDR3: CASSFEDRNGYTF; D: TRBD1; J: TRBJ1-2; V: TRBV5-5; size: -
DNA: TGTGCCTGGAATAGGGGCGCCGGGGCCAACGTCCTGACTTTC; CDR3: CAWNRGAGANVLTF; D: -; J: TRBJ2-6; V: TRBV30; size: -
DNA: TGCGCCAGCAGCCCCGAGGCTAGCGGGAGCTCGCACGAGCAGTACTTC; CDR3: CASSPEASGSSHEQYF; D: TRBD2; J: TRBJ2-7; V: TRBV5-1; size: -
DNA: TGTGCCAGTAGTAAGCACGCGGGGGGCAATCAGCCCCAGCATTTT; CDR3: CASSKHAGGNQPQHF; D: -; J: TRBJ1-5; V: TRBV19; size: -
DNA: TGTGCCAGCAGCCATCCACCGGGGGGAACAGGGATGTACGAGCAGTACTTC; CDR3: CASSHPPGGTGMYEQYF; D: -; J: TRBJ2-7; V: TRBV11-2; size: -
DNA: TGTGCCACCAGCAGTCAAAGGACGTCGGATAGTTCCTACAATGAGCAGTTCTTC; CDR3: CATSSQRTSDSSYNEQFF; D: -; J: TRBJ2-1; V: TRBV15; size: -
DNA: TGTGCCAGCAGTTTAGTGGAGGGATTAGCCAAAAACATTCAGTACTTC; CDR3: CASSLVEGLAKNIQYF; D: -; J: TRBJ2-4; V: TRBV28; size: -
DNA: TGTGCCAGCAGCTTAGGGGGGGTCTACGAGCAGTACTTC; CDR3: CASSLGGVYEQYF; D: -; J: TRBJ2-7; V: TRBV11-1; size: once
DNA: TGCGCCAGCACCCTGCGGGGGGCGGCTGAGCAGTTCTTC; CDR3: CASTLRGAAEQFF; D: TRBD2; J: TRBJ2-1; V: TRBV5-1; size: once
DNA: TGTGCCAGCAGCCGGGATGTCACTGAAGCTTTCTTT; CDR3: CASSRDVTEAFF; D: -; J: TRBJ1-1; V: TRBV7-2; size: -
DNA: TGTGCCAGCCGGGACAGTCCAGAGACCCAGTACTTC; CDR3: CASRDSPETQYF; D: TRBD1; J: TRBJ2-5; V: TRBV6-5; size: -